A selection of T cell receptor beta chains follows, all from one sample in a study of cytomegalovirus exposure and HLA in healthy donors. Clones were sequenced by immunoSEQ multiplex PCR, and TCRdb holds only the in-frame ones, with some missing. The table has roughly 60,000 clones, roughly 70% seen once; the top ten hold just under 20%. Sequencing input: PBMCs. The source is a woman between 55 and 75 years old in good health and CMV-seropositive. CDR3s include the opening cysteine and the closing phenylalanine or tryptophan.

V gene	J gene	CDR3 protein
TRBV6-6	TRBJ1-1	CASSYSRGRTEAFF
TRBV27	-	CASSLFQRGRYEQYF
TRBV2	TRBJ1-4	CASSEVSGNEKLFF
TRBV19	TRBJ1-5	CASSAFQGSGQPQHF
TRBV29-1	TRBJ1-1	CSVRQGLHEAFF
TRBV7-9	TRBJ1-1	CASSLRDSAGGKAFF
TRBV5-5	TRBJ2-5	CASSLEVASGETQYF
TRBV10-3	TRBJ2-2	CAISESGTANTGELFF
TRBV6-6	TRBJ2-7	CASSLRGRGSYEQYF
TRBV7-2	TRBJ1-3	CASSLTDSTGGTIYF
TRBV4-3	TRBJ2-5	CASSPYRGEGETQYF
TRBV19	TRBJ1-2	CASLGAPYGYTF
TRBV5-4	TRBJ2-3	CASSPEGFITDTQYF
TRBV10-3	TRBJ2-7	CAISESTRTSGAHEQYF
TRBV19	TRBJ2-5	CASSLFLSGGHQETQYF
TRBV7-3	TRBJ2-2	CASSLNFRGPAYTGELFF
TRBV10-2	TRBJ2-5	CASGQTQYF
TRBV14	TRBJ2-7	CASSQDFGEQYF
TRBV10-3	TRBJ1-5	CAIRGTGEGQPQHF
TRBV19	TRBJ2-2	CASTGQPNTGELFF
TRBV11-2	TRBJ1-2	CASSLVQDGYTF
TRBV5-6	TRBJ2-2	CASSLEGFTGELFF
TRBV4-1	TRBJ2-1	CASRPGLAGNNEQFF
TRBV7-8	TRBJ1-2	CASSALQGGNYGYTF
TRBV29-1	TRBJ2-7	CSVVQSLPFFEDSYEQYF
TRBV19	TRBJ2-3	CASSLRDRVTDTQYF
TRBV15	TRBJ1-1	CATADSTNTEAFF